These 22 T cell receptor beta chains came from one sample sequenced in a study of T cell repertoires in cytomegalovirus infection. For these TCRs, the target antigens are not known. TCRdb itself ran the reads through MiXCR, one entry per CDR3 protein. The sample lists roughly 700,000 distinct CDR3 sequences; roughly 30% were seen once. This material consisted of cultured PBMCs, taken from culture after CMV antigen stimulation. These receptors all stem from a human donor in good health (CMV status not recorded). Some clones in this sample may be carry-over from other donors' samples.

The J gene is TRBJ1-6, the V gene TRBV6-1; no clear D. Germline V gene lookup returns CDR1 MNHNS and CDR2 SASEGT. This CDR3 is 13 amino acids long. Between the trimmed V and J ends, which lost 5 bases and 4 bases, there was a span of 6 bases. This CDR3 is CASSPIYNSPLHF. CDR3 sequence (DNA): TGTGCCAGCAGTCCTATTTATAATTCACCCCTCCACTTT.

This clonotype was seen a handful of times. The rearrangement links TRBV7-9 to TRBJ1-4; no clear D gene. The CDR3 is 15 amino acids. Germline values: CDR1 SEHNR, CDR2 FQNEAQ (reference sequence). V lost 1 base to trimming and J lost 6 bases, with 12 bases between them. For the CDR3, the DNA is TGTGCCAGCAGCTTAGGCGACGTTTTGGATGAAAAACTGTTTTTT. It is translated as CASSLGDVLDEKLFF.

V usage is TRBV19 and J usage is TRBJ1-5; D is unresolved. V lost 6 bases and J lost 5, with 8 bases in between. There are 12 residues in the CDR3. CDR1 is LNHDA and CDR2 is SQIVND in the germline V gene (reference sequence). As DNA, the CDR3 is TGTGCCAGTAGGTCTCGAGATCAGCCCCAGCATTTT. Amino acid sequence: CASRSRDQPQHF.

The rearrangement uses TRBV7-9 and TRBJ1-4; 7 nucleotides match TRBD1. The germline gives CDR1 SEHNR, CDR2 FQNEAQ (reference sequence). The CDR3 runs to 15 residues. The V and J ends lost 2 bases and 8 bases, in that order; junction bases with no gene match: 8. The CDR3 spells CASSLLGGGGEKLFF. CDR3 in DNA: TGTGCCAGCAGCTTATTAGGAGGGGGCGGAGAAAAACTGTTTTTT.

The CDR3 here is CASSILDLDNSPLHF. In DNA form, the CDR3 reads TGTGCCAGTAGTATACTGGATTTGGATAATTCACCCCTCCACTTT. This rearrangement joins TRBV19 to TRBJ1-6; D remains unclear. Germline lookup yields CDR1 LNHDA and CDR2 SQIVND (reference sequence). The V end was cut by 2 bases, the J end by 5 bases, with 10 bases between. The CDR3 extends over 15 amino acids.

For the CDR3, the DNA is TGTGCCACCAGCAGGGCATTGGACTATGGCTACACCTTC. Translation: CATSRALDYGYTF. This chain joins TRBV15 and TRBJ1-2; D uncertain. This CDR3 has 13 amino acids. Germline assignment: CDR1 LNHNV and CDR2 YYDKDF (reference sequence). Trimming took off 3 bases at V and 3 bases at J, with 8 bases between the two ends. The complete variable domain, with remaining parts taken from reference TRBV15 and TRBJ1-2, reads DAMVIQNPRYQVTQFGKPVTLSCSQTLNHNVMYWYQQKSSQAPKLLFHYYDKDFNNEADTPDNFQSRRPNTSFCFLDIRSPGLGDTAMYLCATSRALDYGYTFGSGTRLTVV.

The CDR3 spells CASSPWGLAAQSSYNEQFF. In nucleotides, the CDR3 is TGTGCCAGCAGTCCTTGGGGGCTAGCGGCGCAGAGCTCCTACAATGAGCAGTTCTTC. The rearrangement joins TRBV12-3 or TRBV12-4 to TRBJ2-1; a possible D gene is TRBD2 (7 bases). The CDR3 covers 19 residues. V lost 5 bases and J lost 0, with 23 bases in between.

The V and J genes are TRBV7-2 and TRBJ2-7; 10 bases are a match to TRBD2. V gave up 5 bases and J gave up 1 base; unmatched junction bases: 14. Germline assignment: CDR1 SGHTA and CDR2 FQGNSA. This CDR3 has 18 residues. CDR3 loop: CASSPYPALAGTSYEQYF. The CDR3 nucleotides are TGTGCCAGCAGCCCCTACCCTGCACTAGCGGGGACTTCCTACGAGCAGTACTTC.

The V gene is TRBV4-1, the J gene TRBJ2-1; D may be TRBD2 (6 bases). The germline V gene has CDR1 MGHRA and CDR2 YSYEKL. The CDR3 runs to 15 residues. Deletions cut 3 bases from V and 2 bases from J, with 11 bases between. Written as DNA, the CDR3 is TGCGCCAGCAGCCAGCGCGGGACCCCCTACAATGAGCAGTTCTTC. Translating gives CASSQRGTPYNEQFF.

This clonotype came up a few times. The CDR3 reads CASSLGTGLSGANVLTF. The CDR3, as DNA: TGTGCCAGCAGCTTGGGGACAGGACTCTCTGGGGCCAACGTCCTGACTTTC. The chain links TRBV7-2 to TRBJ2-6, with 8 nucleotides matching TRBD1. CDR1 and CDR2 (germline): SGHTA, FQGNSA. V was pared by 3 bases and J by 0 bases, with 4 bases of the junction left unmatched. The CDR3 is 17 amino acids.

This clonotype was found a few times. V usage is TRBV12-3 or TRBV12-4 and J usage is TRBJ2-5, with D maybe TRBD2 (7 bases). CDR3 length: 15 residues. Trimming took 6 bases from V and 4 from J, leaving 18 bases between them. The CDR3, as DNA: TGTGCCAGCAGCGAATCGAGGGGGGGGCCAGAGACCCAGTACTTC. Translating gives CASSESRGGPETQYF.

This clonotype occurred a few times. The chain uses TRBV6-6 and TRBJ2-7, with D unresolved. V was clipped by 5 bases and J by 5 bases, with 10 bases between them. The CDR3 contains 12 residues. The V gene's germline CDR1 is MNHNY and CDR2 SVGAGI (reference sequence). This chain's CDR3 is CASSPRHHEQYF. The CDR3 DNA follows: TGTGCCAGCAGTCCTCGTCACCACGAGCAGTACTTC.

The rearrangement joins TRBV27 to TRBJ2-1, with D perhaps TRBD2 (6 bases). Germline V gene sequence: CDR1 MNHEY, CDR2 SMNVEV (reference sequence). Trimming took 4 bases from V and 8 from J, leaving 12 bases between them. This CDR3 has 13 residues. CDR3: CASSSGERDEQFF. DNA of the CDR3: TGTGCCAGCAGTTCGGGGGAGAGGGATGAGCAGTTCTTC.

This clonotype has a single count. This chain joins TRBV29-1 and TRBJ2-3; 9 bases line up with TRBD1. CDR1 is SQVTM, CDR2 ANQGSEA, per germline. The CDR3 length is 13 residues. The V gene end was trimmed by 7 bases and the J gene end by 2 bases; junction bases not matched to a gene: 4. The CDR3 sequence: CSGGQGATDTQYF. CDR3 in DNA: TGCAGCGGGGGACAGGGAGCCACAGATACGCAGTATTTT.

The chain employs TRBV28 and TRBJ1-5, with no clear D. Germline assignment: CDR1 MDHEN and CDR2 SYDVKM. The V end lost 2 bases, the J end lost 7 bases, and 9 bases lay between the germline ends. This CDR3 comprises 13 residues. The DNA of the CDR3 is TGTGCCAGCAGTTTAAGGTACGGGCAGCCCCAGCATTTT. This translates into CASSLRYGQPQHF.

Only one count was recorded for this clonotype. The rearrangement links TRBV5-1 to TRBJ2-7; TRBD1 agrees at 7 bases. The CDR3 runs 11 residues. The V and J ends lost 3 bases and 9 bases, in that order; junction bases with no gene match: 3. Germline V gene data show CDR1 as SGHRS and CDR2 as YFSETQ. CDR3 DNA sequence: TGCGCCAGCAGCTACGACAGGGTGCAGTACTTC. Its protein product is CASSYDRVQYF.

This chain joins TRBV12-3 or TRBV12-4 and TRBJ2-5; 9 nucleotides agree with TRBD1. This CDR3 spans 15 amino acids. V dropped 5 bases and J dropped 5; count of bases not matched to a gene: 9. DNA of the CDR3: TGTGCCAGCAGTGACCCGGGACAGGGTGTTGAGACCCAGTACTTC. This sequence encodes CASSDPGQGVETQYF.

This clonotype occurred a few times. This sequence joins TRBV12-3 or TRBV12-4 and TRBJ2-1, with D perhaps being TRBD1 or TRBD2 (5 bases each). This CDR3 comprises 14 residues. V was clipped by 6 bases and J by 2 bases, with 11 bases between them. In DNA, the CDR3 is TGTGCCAGCAGCCCCGGGGCAGCCTACAATGAGCAGTTCTTC. It yields the protein CASSPGAAYNEQFF.

This sequence joins TRBV7-2 and TRBJ2-3; D possibly uses TRBD1 or TRBD2 (6 bases each). Germline CDR1 and CDR2: SGHTA and FQGNSA. Trimming removed 2 bases from V and 5 bases from J, with 17 bases in between. The CDR3 is 16 residues long. In DNA form, the CDR3 reads TGTGCCAGCAGCTTAAGTGGGGGGCCAACGGGAGATACGCAGTATTTT. Translated: CASSLSGGPTGDTQYF. Together with reference TRBV7-2 and TRBJ2-3, the CDR3 gives the full variable domain: GAGVSQSPSNKVTEKGKDVELRCDPISGHTALYWYRQSLGQGLEFLIYFQGNSAPDKSGLPSDRFSAERTGGSVSTLTIQRTQQEDSAVYLCASSLSGGPTGDTQYFGPGTRLTVL.

The CDR3 reads CASSLALAGPLVEQYF. The CDR3 coding sequence is TGTGCCAGCAGCTTAGCCTTAGCGGGACCCCTTGTGGAGCAGTACTTC. This rearrangement joins TRBV7-6 to TRBJ2-7; TRBD2 matches 8 bases. The CDR3 sequence is 16 residues long. The ends lost 0 bases at V and 7 bases at J; junction bases unmatched: 11. Germline V gene lookup returns CDR1 SGHVS and CDR2 FNYEAQ.

This clonotype has only a few counts. CDR3 amino acids: CASSSGIQETQYF. CDR3 bases: TGTGCCAGCAGCTCCGGGATACAAGAGACCCAGTACTTC. The chain combines TRBV7-9 with TRBJ2-5; possible D gene TRBD2, 5 bases. V lost 4 bases, J lost 2 bases, and 8 bases lay in between. CDR3 length: 13 amino acids. Germline values: CDR1 SEHNR, CDR2 FQNEAQ (reference sequence).

The chain uses TRBV12-3 or TRBV12-4 and TRBJ2-1; D may be TRBD2 (5 bases). V lost 6 bases to trimming and J lost 5 bases, with 17 bases between them. The CDR3 contains 15 residues. The CDR3 sequence is CASSNGPPGDNEQFF. CDR3 DNA: TGTGCCAGCAGCAACGGACCCCCCGGGGACAATGAGCAGTTCTTC.